The present T cell receptor beta chain was sequenced within a study of graft-versus-host responses after intestinal transplantation. Study-level points and caveats: Researchers found peak circulating GvH clone levels linked to early post-transplant HvG declines.

About this clone itself: What it binds is not known.

Researchers processed graft tissue to release intraepithelial and lamina propria lymphocytes. The protocol was immunoSEQ multiplex PCR, while the TCRdb copy is restricted to in-frame clones and leaves out a portion. The sample has tens of thousands of clones, about 85% seen once. This TCR derives from a human patient who received an intestinal transplant, so some T cells may come from the graft donor. Specimen: ileum tissue, collected 200 to 210 days after intestinal transplant.

CDR3 bases: TGTGCCAGTAGTCCCCAACAGACCGGGGAGCTGTTTTTT. It is translated as CASSPQQTGELFF. The rearrangement links TRBV19 to TRBJ2-2; no firm D call. CDR3 length: 13 amino acids. The V gene lost 5 bases and the J gene lost 5 bases, with 9 bases spanning the gap. The germline V gene has CDR1 LNHDA and CDR2 SQIVND (reference sequence). Complete variable domain (other parts from reference TRBV19 and TRBJ2-2): DGGITQSPKYLFRKEGQNVTLSCEQNLNHDAMYWYRQDPGQGLRLIYYSQIVNDFQKGDIAEGYSVSREKKESFPLTVTSAQKNPTAFYLCASSPQQTGELFFGEGSRLTVL.